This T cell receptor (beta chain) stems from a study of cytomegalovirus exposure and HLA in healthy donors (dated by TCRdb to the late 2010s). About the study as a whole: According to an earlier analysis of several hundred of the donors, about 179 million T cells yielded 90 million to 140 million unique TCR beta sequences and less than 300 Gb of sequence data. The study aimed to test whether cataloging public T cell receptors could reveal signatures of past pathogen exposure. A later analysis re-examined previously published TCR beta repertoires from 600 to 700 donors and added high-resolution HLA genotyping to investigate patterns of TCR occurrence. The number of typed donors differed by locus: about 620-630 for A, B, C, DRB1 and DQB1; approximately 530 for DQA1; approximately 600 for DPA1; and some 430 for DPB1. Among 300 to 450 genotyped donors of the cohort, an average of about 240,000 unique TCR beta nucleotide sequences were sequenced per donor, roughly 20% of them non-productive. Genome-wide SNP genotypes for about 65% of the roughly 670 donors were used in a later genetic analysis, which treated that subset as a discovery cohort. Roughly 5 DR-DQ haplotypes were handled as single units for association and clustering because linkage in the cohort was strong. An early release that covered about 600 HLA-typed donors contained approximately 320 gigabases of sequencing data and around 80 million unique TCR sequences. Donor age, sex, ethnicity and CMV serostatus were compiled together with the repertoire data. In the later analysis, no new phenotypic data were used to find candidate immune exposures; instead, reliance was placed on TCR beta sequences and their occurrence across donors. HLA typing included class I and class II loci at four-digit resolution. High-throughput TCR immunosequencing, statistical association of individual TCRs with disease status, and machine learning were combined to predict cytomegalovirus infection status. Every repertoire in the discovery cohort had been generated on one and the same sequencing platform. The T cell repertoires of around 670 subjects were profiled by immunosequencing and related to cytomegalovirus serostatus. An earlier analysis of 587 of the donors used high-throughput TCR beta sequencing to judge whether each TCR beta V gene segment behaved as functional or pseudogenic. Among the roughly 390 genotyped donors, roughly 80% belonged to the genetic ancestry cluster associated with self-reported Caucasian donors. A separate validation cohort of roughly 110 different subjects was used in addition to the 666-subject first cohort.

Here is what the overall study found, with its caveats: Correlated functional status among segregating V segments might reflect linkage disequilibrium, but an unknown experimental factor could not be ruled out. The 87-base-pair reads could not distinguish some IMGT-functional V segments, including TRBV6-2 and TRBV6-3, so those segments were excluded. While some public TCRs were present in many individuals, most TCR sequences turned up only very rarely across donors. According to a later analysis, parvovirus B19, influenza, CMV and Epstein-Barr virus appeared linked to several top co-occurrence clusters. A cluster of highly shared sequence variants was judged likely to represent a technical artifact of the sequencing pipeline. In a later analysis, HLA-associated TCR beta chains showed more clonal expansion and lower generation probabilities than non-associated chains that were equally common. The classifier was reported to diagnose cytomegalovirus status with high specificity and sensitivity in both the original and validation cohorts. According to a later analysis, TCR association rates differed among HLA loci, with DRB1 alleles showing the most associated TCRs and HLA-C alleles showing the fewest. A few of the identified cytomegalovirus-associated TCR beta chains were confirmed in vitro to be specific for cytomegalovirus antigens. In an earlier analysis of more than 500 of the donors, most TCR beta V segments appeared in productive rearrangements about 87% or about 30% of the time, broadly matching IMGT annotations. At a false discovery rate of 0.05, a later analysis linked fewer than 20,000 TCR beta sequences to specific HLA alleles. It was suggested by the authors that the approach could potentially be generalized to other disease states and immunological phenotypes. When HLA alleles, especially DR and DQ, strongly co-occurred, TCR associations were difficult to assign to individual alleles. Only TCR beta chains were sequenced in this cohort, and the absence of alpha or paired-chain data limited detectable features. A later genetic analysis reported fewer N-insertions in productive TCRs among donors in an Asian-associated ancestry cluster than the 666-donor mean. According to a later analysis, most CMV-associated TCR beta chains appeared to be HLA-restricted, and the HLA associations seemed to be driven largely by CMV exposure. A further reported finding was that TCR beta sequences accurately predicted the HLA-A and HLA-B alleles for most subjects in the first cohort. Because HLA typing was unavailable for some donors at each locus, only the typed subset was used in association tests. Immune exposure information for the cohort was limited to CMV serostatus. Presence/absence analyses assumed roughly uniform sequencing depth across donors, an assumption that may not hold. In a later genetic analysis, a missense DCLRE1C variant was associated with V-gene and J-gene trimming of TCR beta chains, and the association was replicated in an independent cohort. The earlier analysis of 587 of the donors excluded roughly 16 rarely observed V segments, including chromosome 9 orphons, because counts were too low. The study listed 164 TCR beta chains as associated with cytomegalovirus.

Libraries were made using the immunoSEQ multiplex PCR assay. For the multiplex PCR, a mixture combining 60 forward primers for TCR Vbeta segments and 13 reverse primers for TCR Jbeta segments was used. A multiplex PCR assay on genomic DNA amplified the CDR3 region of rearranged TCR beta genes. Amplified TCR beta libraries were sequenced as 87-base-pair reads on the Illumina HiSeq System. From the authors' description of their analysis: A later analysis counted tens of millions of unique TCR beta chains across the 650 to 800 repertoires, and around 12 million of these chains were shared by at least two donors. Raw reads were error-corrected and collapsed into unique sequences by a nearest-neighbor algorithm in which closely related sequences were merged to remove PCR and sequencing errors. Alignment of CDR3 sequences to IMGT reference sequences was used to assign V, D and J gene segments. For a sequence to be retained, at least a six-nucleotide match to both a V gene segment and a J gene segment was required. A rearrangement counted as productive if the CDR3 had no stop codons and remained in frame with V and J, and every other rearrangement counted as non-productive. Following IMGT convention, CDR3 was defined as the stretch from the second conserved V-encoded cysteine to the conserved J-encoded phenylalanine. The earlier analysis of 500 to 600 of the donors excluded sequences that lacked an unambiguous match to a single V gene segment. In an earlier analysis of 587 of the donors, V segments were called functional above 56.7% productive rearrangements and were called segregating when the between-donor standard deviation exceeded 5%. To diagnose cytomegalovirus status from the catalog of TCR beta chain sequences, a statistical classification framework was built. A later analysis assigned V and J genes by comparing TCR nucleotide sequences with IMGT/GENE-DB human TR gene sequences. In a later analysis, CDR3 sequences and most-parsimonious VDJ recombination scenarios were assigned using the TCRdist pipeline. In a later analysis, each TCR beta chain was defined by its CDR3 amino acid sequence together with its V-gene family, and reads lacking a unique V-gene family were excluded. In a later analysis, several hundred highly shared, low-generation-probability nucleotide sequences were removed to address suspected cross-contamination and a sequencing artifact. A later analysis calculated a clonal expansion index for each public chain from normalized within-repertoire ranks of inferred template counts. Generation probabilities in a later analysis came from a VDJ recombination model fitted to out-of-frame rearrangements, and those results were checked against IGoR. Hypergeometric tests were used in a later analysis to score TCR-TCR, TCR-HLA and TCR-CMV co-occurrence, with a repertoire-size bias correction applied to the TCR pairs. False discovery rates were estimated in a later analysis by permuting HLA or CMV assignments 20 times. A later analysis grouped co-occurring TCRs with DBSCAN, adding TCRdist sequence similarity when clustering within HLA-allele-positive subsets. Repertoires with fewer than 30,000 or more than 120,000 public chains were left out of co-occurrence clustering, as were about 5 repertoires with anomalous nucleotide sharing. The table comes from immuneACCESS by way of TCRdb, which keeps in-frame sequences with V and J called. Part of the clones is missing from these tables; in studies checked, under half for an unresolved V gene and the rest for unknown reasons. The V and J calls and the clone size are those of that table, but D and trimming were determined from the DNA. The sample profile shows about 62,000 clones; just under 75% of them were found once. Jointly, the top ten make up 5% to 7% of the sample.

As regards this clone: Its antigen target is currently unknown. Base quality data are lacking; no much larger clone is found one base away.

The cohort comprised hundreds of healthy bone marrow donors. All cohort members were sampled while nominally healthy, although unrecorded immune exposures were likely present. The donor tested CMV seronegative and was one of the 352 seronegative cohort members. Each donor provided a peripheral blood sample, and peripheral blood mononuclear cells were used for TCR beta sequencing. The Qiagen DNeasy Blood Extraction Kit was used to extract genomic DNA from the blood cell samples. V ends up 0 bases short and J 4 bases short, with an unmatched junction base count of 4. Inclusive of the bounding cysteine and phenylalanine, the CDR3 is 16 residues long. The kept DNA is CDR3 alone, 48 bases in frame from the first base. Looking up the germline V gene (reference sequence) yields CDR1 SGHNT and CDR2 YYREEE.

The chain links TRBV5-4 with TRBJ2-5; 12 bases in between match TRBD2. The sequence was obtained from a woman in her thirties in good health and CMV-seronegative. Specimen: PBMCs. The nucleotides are TGTGCCAGCAGCTTGGGGCTAGCGGGAGGGATAGAGACCCAGTACTTC. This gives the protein CASSLGLAGGIETQYF.